This T cell receptor beta chain emerged from a study of PD-1 blockade in mismatch repair-deficient tumors. TCR sequencing covered a few patients who responded to pembrolizumab. Worth noting for this clone: The same CDR3 can be traced to other DNA sequences in this sample.

Some clones are missing from TCRdb's copy, which holds only in-frame ones; the method was immunoSEQ multiplex PCR. The top ten hold 2.5% to 3% of the sample, which has over 75,000 clones, about 84% seen once. The sequencing used peripheral blood, collected 12 weeks after starting pembrolizumab. The sequence derives from an adult with mismatch repair-deficient cancer.

CDR3 sequence reads: CSAGTDTQYF. CDR3 sequence (DNA): TGCAGTGCTGGCACAGATACGCAGTATTTT. This rearrangement joins TRBV29-1 to TRBJ2-3; no reliable D call. This CDR3 contains 10 residues. Per germline, CDR1 SQVTM and CDR2 ANQGSEA.